The entry below describes one T cell receptor (beta chain). Antigen unknown. This sample stems from a study of Tregs in tolerant kidney transplant recipients. This CDR3 is built from 14 residues. From germline, CDR1 is SEHNR and CDR2 FQNEAQ (reference sequence). V dropped 1 base and J dropped 5 bases, with 9 bases sitting between them. Unstimulated Tregs (CD4+CD25+CD127-) and CD4+CD25- non-Tregs were sorted from PBMCs. Findings of the study overall: The small number of patients limits these findings pending further validation. Expanding Tregs on activated donor B cells appeared to best identify donor-specific TCRbeta clones. Biological reproducibility was not directly addressed in this study.

The table came from immunoSEQ multiplex PCR; TCRdb's copy has only in-frame clones and leaves some out. The table records 92,000 or so clones, over 85% of them present only once. This clonotype originated in a human donor in good health. Input material: CD8+ T cells from blood. The J gene is TRBJ1-3, the V gene TRBV7-9; a weak D match, TRBD1 (5 bases). The CDR3 protein is CASSLVDSRNTIYF. CDR3 DNA: TGTGCCAGCAGCTTAGTCGACAGCAGAAACACCATATATTTT.